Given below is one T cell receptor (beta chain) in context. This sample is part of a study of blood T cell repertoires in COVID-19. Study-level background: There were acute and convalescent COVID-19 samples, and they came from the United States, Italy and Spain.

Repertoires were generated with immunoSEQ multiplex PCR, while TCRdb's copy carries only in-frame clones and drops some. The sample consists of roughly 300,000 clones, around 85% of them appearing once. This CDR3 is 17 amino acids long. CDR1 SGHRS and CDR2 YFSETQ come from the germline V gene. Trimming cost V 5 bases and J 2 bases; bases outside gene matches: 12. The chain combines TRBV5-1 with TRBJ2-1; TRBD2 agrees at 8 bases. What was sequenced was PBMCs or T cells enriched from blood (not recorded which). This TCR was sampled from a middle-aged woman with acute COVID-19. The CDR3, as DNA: TGCGCCAGCAGGAATGGGGGTACTAGCGGAGCCTACAATGAGCAGTTCTTC. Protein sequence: CASRNGGTSGAYNEQFF.